The present T cell receptor beta chain was sequenced within a study of vaccination effects on CD4 cells after COVID-19. Study at large: A few convalescent patients were sampled early and late after vaccination.

Prior to sequencing, the ViraFEST assay stimulated PBMC with viral peptide pools, which expanded the antigen-specific CD4+ T cells. Upon completion of 10 to 11 days in culture, CD4+ T cells were isolated. Documented for the person is a PCR-confirmed SARS-CoV-2 infection occurring between March and December 2020. Participants were vaccinated with two doses of either the BNT162b2 or mRNA-1273 vaccine. Half of the medium was exchanged for IL-2 medium on both days 3 and 7. Profiled with immunoSEQ multiplex PCR; TCRdb holds only in-frame clones, not every one. Here the sample spans about 17,000 clones, around 70% being singletons. About this clone: Its antigen is not known.

Study-wide results and caveats: Convalescent patients numbered few in the study; early post-infection timepoints were missing entirely.

Germline V gene sequence: CDR1 SGHAT, CDR2 FQNNGV. V gave up 0 bases and J gave up 5 bases, with 9 bases separating them. There are 14 residues in the CDR3. Sample: CD4+ T cells from PBMCs cultured with SARS-CoV-2 spike peptides, taken after COVID-19 vaccination. The sequence was obtained from a human donor who had a prior SARS-CoV-2 infection. The chain recombines TRBV11-2 with TRBJ2-3; D not certain. This CDR3 is CASSLDLGRDTQYF. The CDR3 DNA sequence: TGTGCCAGCAGCTTAGATTTAGGGCGAGATACGCAGTATTTT.